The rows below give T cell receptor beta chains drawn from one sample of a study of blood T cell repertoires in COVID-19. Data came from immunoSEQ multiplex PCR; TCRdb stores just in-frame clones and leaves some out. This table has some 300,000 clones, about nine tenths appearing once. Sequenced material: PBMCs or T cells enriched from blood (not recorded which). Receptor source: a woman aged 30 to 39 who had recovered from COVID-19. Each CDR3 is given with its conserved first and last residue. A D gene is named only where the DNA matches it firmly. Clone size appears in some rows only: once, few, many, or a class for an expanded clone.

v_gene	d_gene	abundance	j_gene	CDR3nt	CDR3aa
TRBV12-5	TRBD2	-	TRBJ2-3	TGTGCTAGTGGTCGCCGCTTGTCGGGCGGGAGAGATACGCAGTATTTT	CASGRRLSGGRDTQYF
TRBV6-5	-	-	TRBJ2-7	TGTGCCAGCAGTTACTCGTACAGGGTCGGGGCCGAGCAGTACTTC	CASSYSYRVGAEQYF
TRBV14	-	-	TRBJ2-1	TGTGCCAGCAGCCTTTTTATAGGGGTCTCCTACAATGAGCAGTTCTTC	CASSLFIGVSYNEQFF
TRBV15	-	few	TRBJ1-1	TGTGCCACTAGCAGATCCGGGGGGTATAACACTGAAGCTTTCTTT	CATSRSGGYNTEAFF
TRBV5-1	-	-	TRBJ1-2	TGCGCCAGCAGCTTGAACCCGACAGGCCTTCCGACGGGAGGCTACACCTTC	CASSLNPTGLPTGGYTF
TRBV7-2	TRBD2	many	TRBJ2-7	TGTGCCAGCAGTAGCCAAATAGCGGGTTACGAGCAGTACTTC	CASSSQIAGYEQYF
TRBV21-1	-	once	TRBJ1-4	TGTGCCATCCCCCCGGGACAGGGGGTAAAACTGTTTTTT	CAIPPGQGVKLFF
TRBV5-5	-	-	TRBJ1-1	TGTGCCAGCAGCTGGTGGGAGGGTGAAGCTTTCTTT	CASSWWEGEAFF
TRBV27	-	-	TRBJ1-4	TGTGCCAGCAGCAGGGCCAGGCTTGCAACTAATGAAAAACTGTTTTTT	CASSRARLATNEKLFF
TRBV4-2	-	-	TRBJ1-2	TGTGCCAGCAGCCAAGATATCCAGGGGACTAACTATGGCTACACCTTC	CASSQDIQGTNYGYTF
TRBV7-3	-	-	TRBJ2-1	TGTGCCAGCAGCCTTACTACTAGTTTATACAATGAGCAGTTCTTC	CASSLTTSLYNEQFF
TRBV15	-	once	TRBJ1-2	TGTGCCACCAGCGAAGGGGCGGTCATCTATGGCTACACCTTC	CATSEGAVIYGYTF
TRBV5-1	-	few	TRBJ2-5	TGCGCCAGCAGCCCGACCGGGGTGACCCAGTACTTC	CASSPTGVTQYF
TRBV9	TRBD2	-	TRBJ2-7	TGTGCCAGCAGCCCTACCTTCGAGACTAGCGGGAGGAGAAACGAGCAGTACTTC	CASSPTFETSGRRNEQYF
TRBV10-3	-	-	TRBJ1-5	TGTGCCATCAGTGATTCCAGGTTCGTCAGCAATCAGCCCCAGCATTTT	CAISDSRFVSNQPQHF
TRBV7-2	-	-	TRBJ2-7	TGTGCCAGCAGTCTATTAAGCTCTACCTACGAGCAGTACTTC	CASSLLSSTYEQYF
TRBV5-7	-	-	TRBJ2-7	TGTGCCAGCAGCTTGAGAGGGTTCTCCTACGAGCAGTACTTC	CASSLRGFSYEQYF
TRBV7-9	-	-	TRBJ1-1	TGTGCCAGCATGCGGTACACTGAAGCTTTCTTT	CASMRYTEAFF
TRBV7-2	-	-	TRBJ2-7	TGTGCCAGCAGCTTAGGTCGGGGGTACGAGCAGTACTTC	CASSLGRGYEQYF
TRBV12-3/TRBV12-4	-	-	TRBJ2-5	TGTGCCAGCAGTTCCAGGGGCCGGGAGACCCAGTACTTC	CASSSRGRETQYF
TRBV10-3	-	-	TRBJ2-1	TGTGCCACTGTTCTTGGACTGGACTACAATGAGCAGTTCTTC	CATVLGLDYNEQFF
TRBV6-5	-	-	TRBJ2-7	TGTGCCAGCAGTTACAGTGAGGCCAGGGCGGGATACGAGCAGTACTTC	CASSYSEARAGYEQYF
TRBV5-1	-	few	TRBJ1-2	TGCGCCAGCAGCTTGGGGGATAGGGGCCACACATATGGCTACACCTTC	CASSLGDRGHTYGYTF
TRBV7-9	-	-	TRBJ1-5	TGTGCCAGCAGCCCGGGCGGGGGGCAGCCCCAGCATTTT	CASSPGGGQPQHF
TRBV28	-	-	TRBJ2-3	TGTGCCACCTCGAGAGGAGGAGCAGATTCGCAGTATTTT	CATSRGGADSQYF
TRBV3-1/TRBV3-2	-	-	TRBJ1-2	TGTGCCAGCAGCCCGACGGGGGGGACCCCCTATGGCTACACCTTC	CASSPTGGTPYGYTF
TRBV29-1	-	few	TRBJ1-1	TGCAGCGCCAGGAGGAGGAACACTGAAGCTTTCTTT	CSARRRNTEAFF
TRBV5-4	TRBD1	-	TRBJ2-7	TGTGCCAGCAGCGCGGGACAGGGGGCTAACTCCTACGAGCAGTACTTC	CASSAGQGANSYEQYF
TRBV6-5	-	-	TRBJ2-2	TGTGCCAGCAGCGGGACAAACACCGGGGAGCTGTTTTTT	CASSGTNTGELFF
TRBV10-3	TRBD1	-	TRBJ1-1	TGTGCCATCAGTGATCAGGGGGGGAACACTGAAGCTTTCTTT	CAISDQGGNTEAFF
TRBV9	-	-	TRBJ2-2	TGTGCCAGCAGCGTAGGCACAGCTAACACCGGGGAGCTGTTTTTT	CASSVGTANTGELFF
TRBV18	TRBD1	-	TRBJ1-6	TGTGCCAGCTCACCAGGACAGGGGGCTGAGTCACCCCTCCACTTT	CASSPGQGAESPLHF
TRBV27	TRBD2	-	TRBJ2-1	TGTGCCAGCAGTTTGGGACGCGGGAGATTGAGCAATGAGCAGTTCTTC	CASSLGRGRLSNEQFF
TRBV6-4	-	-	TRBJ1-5	TGTGCCAGCAGCGAACAACAGGGAAATCAGCCCCAGCATTTT	CASSEQQGNQPQHF
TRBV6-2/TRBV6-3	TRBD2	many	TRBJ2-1	TGTGCCAGCAGTTTCCGACTAGCGGGACCCAGGGAGCAGTTCTTC	CASSFRLAGPREQFF
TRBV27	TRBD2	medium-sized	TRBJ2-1	TGTGCCAGCAGTTGGCTCACTAGCGGGATAGGCTCCTACAATGAGCAGTTCTTC	CASSWLTSGIGSYNEQFF
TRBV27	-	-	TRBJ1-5	TGTGCCAGCAGGATGATGGGCTTCAATCAGCCCCAGCATTTT	CASRMMGFNQPQHF
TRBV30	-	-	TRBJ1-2	TGTGCCTGGAGTCCGAGCCATGGCTATGGCTACACCTTC	CAWSPSHGYGYTF
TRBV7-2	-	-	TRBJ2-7	TGTGCCAGCAGCTTAGCAGCCGAGCAGTACTTC	CASSLAAEQYF
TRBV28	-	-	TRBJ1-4	TGTGCCAGCAGTTTACGATCGGGAAATGAAAAACTGTTTTTT	CASSLRSGNEKLFF
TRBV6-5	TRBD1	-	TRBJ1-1	TGTGCCACAAAAGGACAGGGGCGGACTGAAGCTTTCTTT	CATKGQGRTEAFF
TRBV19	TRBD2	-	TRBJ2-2	TGTGCCAGTAGTATCAGGACTAGCGGGAACACCGGGGAGCTGTTTTTT	CASSIRTSGNTGELFF
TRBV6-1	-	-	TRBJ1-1	TGTGCCAGCAGTGAATTTGAGTTCGGGAACAAGAACACTGAAGCTTTCTTT	CASSEFEFGNKNTEAFF
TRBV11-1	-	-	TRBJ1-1	TGTGCCAGCAGCTCCCAGGGTCCGATGAACACTGAAGCTTTCTTT	CASSSQGPMNTEAFF
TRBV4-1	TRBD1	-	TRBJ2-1	TGCGCCAGCAGCCAAGTTGGCAGGGGGCCGTACAATGAGCAGTTCTTC	CASSQVGRGPYNEQFF
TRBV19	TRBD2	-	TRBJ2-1	TGTGCCAGTAGTACGACTAGCGGGAGGAATGAGCAGTTCTTC	CASSTTSGRNEQFF
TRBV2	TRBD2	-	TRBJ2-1	TGTGCCAGCAGTGTTGGCGGGAGCTCCTACAATGAGCAGTTCTTC	CASSVGGSSYNEQFF
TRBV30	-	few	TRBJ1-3	TGTGCCTGGAGTGTCGTTCCGGGAAACACCATATATTTT	CAWSVVPGNTIYF
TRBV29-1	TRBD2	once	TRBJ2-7	TGCAGCGTTGGCGGGACTAGCGGCTCCTACGAGCAGTACTTC	CSVGGTSGSYEQYF
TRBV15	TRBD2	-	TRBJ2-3	TGTGCCACCAGCAGACCCGAAAACCTACTAGCGGGAGAAACAGATACGCAGTATTTT	CATSRPENLLAGETDTQYF
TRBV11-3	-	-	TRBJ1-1	TGTGCCAGCAGCCACAGGGAGAGCACTGAAGCTTTCTTT	CASSHRESTEAFF
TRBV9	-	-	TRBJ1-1	TGTGCCAGCAGCGTATCAGGGAACACTGAAGCTTTCTTT	CASSVSGNTEAFF
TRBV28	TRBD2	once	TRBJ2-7	TGTGCCAGCATCGTTACCGGGACTAGCGCCGAGCAGTACTTC	CASIVTGTSAEQYF
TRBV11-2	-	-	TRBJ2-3	TGTGCCAGCAGCGTTAGCGGTCCCGCAGGGAATACGCAGTATTTT	CASSVSGPAGNTQYF
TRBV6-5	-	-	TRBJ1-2	TGTGCCAGCAGTTACCAGACAGGAGGTGGCTACACCTTC	CASSYQTGGGYTF
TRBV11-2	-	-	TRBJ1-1	TGTGCCAGCAGCGCCCTCGGGACACCTTTACGTGACGCTGAAGCTTTCTTT	CASSALGTPLRDAEAFF
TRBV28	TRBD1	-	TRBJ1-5	TGTGCCAGCAGTTTAAATAAACACGTCGACAGGGGTGGAGAGTCCCAGCATTTT	CASSLNKHVDRGGESQHF
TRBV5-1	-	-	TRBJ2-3	TGCGCCAGCAGCTTCTTTTGGGGGCATACAGATACGCAGTATTTT	CASSFFWGHTDTQYF
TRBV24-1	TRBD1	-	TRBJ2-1	TGTGCCACCAGTGACCCCGGGACAGGGAATAGAAATGAGCAGTTCTTC	CATSDPGTGNRNEQFF